This T cell receptor beta chain was captured by sequencing in a study of cytomegalovirus exposure and HLA in healthy donors. This CDR3 has 15 amino acids. With 4 bases removed from V and 1 base from J, the gap between germline ends came to 12 bases. Germline loops: CDR1 MNHNS, CDR2 SASEGT. The PCR employed 60 Vbeta primers together with 13 Jbeta primers. The assay was immunoSEQ multiplex PCR, and TCRdb's table has in-frame clones only and misses some. The data show roughly 180,000 clones, roughly 80% seen once. The sequence was obtained from a woman between 18 and 29 years old in good health and CMV-seronegative. The rearrangement uses TRBV6-1 and TRBJ2-3; no reliable D call. Specimen: PBMCs. CDR3 in DNA: TGTGCCAGCAGTGTGGCCGGGTTCGGCACAGATACGCAGTATTTT. Residues: CASSVAGFGTDTQYF.